This T cell receptor (beta chain) was sequenced for a study of blood T cell repertoires in COVID-19. Profiling relied on immunoSEQ multiplex PCR, and the TCRdb table lists in-frame clones only, not all of them. The data show fewer than 300,000 clones, around 82% seen once. V was clipped by 6 bases and J by 4 bases, with 16 bases between them. The CDR3 has 15 residues. Germline lookup yields CDR1 SGHVS and CDR2 FQNEAQ. This clone has a single count. Sequencing was carried out using peripheral blood. V is TRBV7-8 and J is TRBJ2-1, with a tentative D call TRBD1 (5 bases). This clonotype originated in a man older than 75 with acute or convalescent COVID-19. The CDR3, as DNA: TGTGCCAGCAGGGCCCGTCCCGACAGTTACAATGAGCAGTTCTTC. The encoded protein is CASRARPDSYNEQFF.